Shown below are 26 T cell receptor beta chains from a single sample sequenced in a study of beta chain features in type 1 diabetes. Study results and limitations: Type 1 diabetes patients had moderately but significantly shorter TCRB CDR3s in all four CD4+ subsets.

Antigens of these TCRs are unknown. Sequencing targeted expressed TCRB transcripts, as all isolated RNA had been reverse transcribed. Using immunoSEQ multiplex PCR, the repertoire was profiled, and TCRdb retains in-frame clones only, with some absent. The sample includes 130,000 or so clones, approximately 10% of them seen just once. Sequenced input: central memory CD4+ T cells from blood. The receptors shown here come from a man aged 25 to 45 with type 1 diabetes.

The chain uses TRBV5-1 and TRBJ2-3; weak D call: TRBD1 (6 bases). Trimming stripped 3 bases from V and 6 bases from J, with 26 bases between. The CDR3 loop spans 18 amino acids. Germline-derived CDR1 and CDR2 are SGHRS and YFSETQ. Here the CDR3 reads CASSSDRRDTQMEDTQYF. In DNA form, the CDR3 reads TGCGCCAGCAGCTCCGACCGCCGGGACACCCAAATGGAGGATACGCAGTATTTT. Together with reference TRBV5-1 and TRBJ2-3, the CDR3 gives the full variable domain: KAGVTQTPRYLIKTRGQQVTLSCSPISGHRSVSWYQQTPGQGLQFLFEYFSETQRNKGNFPGRFSGRQFSNSRSEMNVSTLELGDSALYLCASSSDRRDTQMEDTQYFGPGTRLTVL.

The rearrangement links TRBV9 to TRBJ2-3, with D maybe TRBD1 (5 bases). In germline, CDR1 is SGDLS, CDR2 YYNGEE. V shed 3 bases and J shed 3 bases, with 11 bases lying between them. The CDR3 spans 14 residues. CDR3 sequence: CASSANTGTDTQYF. CDR3 DNA sequence: TGTGCCAGCAGCGCAAACACAGGTACAGATACGCAGTATTTT.

This clone was seen more than once but under ten times. The gene calls are TRBV2 and TRBJ1-1; D is uncertain. V was clipped by 3 bases and J by 7 bases, with 6 bases between them. CDR1 and CDR2 (germline): SNHLY, FYNNEI. The CDR3 runs 11 residues. The CDR3: CASSELGEAFF. The CDR3 nucleotides are TGTGCCAGCAGTGAGCTCGGTGAAGCTTTCTTT.

This clone has more than one count but fewer than ten. This chain connects TRBV9 to TRBJ2-2; 8 bases match TRBD2. V lost 3 bases to trimming and J lost 7 bases; unmatched junction nucleotides: 5. CDR1 is SGDLS and CDR2 is YYNGEE in the germline V gene. The CDR3 is 14 amino acids. The CDR3 DNA follows: TGTGCCAGCAGCGGTGGGACTAGAGGCGGGGAGCTGTTTTTT. Protein: CASSGGTRGGELFF.

V is TRBV6-1 and J is TRBJ1-1; D might be TRBD1 (6 bases). CDR3 length: 15 residues. The germline gives CDR1 MNHNS, CDR2 SASEGT. Trimming stripped 5 bases from V and 6 bases from J, with 19 bases between. CDR3 nucleotide sequence: TGTGCCAGCAGTTCGCCCGGGCAGGGGTTCGCTGAAGCTTTCTTT. Encoded protein: CASSSPGQGFAEAFF.

This clone was counted a few times. The rearrangement links TRBV29-1 to TRBJ1-5; D is perhaps TRBD1 (6 bases). The CDR3 loop spans 12 amino acids. Trimming pared 5 bases from V and 5 bases from J, leaving 10 bases between. CDR1 SQVTM and CDR2 ANQGSEA come from the germline V gene. Here the CDR3 DNA reads TGCAGCGTTCGGGACACTTATCAGCCCCAGCATTTT. This translates into CSVRDTYQPQHF.

The rearrangement joins TRBV29-1 to TRBJ2-1, with 7 bases aligning to TRBD2. Germline loops: CDR1 SQVTM, CDR2 ANQGSEA. The CDR3 runs 13 residues. The ends lost 7 bases at V and 3 bases at J; junction bases unmatched: 6. CDR3 loop: CSGPGLYYNEQFF. DNA of the CDR3: TGCAGCGGCCCGGGACTATACTACAATGAGCAGTTCTTC.

This clone occurred a few times. V gene TRBV7-9 combines with J gene TRBJ2-2; 9 bases are shared with TRBD2. This CDR3 is built from 15 residues. Per germline, CDR1 SEHNR and CDR2 FQNEAQ (reference sequence). Trimming at V came to 4 bases and at J to 7 bases, leaving 7 bases not matched to a gene. The CDR3 loop is CASSSIAGVLGELFF. In nucleotides, the CDR3 is TGTGCCAGCAGCTCAATAGCGGGGGTCCTCGGGGAGCTGTTTTTT.

This clone was counted many times. The chain has TRBV7-8 and TRBJ2-7; 10 positions agree with TRBD1. The CDR3 runs 16 residues. Germline-derived CDR1 and CDR2 are SGHVS and FQNEAQ. Trimming cost V 1 base and J 5 bases; bases outside gene matches: 8. The CDR3 is CASSLVWRDRGHEQYF. The CDR3, as DNA: TGTGCCAGCAGCTTAGTATGGCGGGACAGGGGCCACGAGCAGTACTTC. Complete variable domain (other parts from reference TRBV7-8 and TRBJ2-7): GAGVSQSPRYKVAKRGQDVALRCDPISGHVSLFWYQQALGQGPEFLTYFQNEAQLDKSGLPSDRFFAERPEGSVSTLKIQRTQQEDSAVYLCASSLVWRDRGHEQYFGPGTRLTVT.

This clone has just a few counts. V is TRBV28 and J is TRBJ2-5; 8 nucleotides match TRBD1. This CDR3 spans 14 amino acids. The germline V gene has CDR1 MDHEN and CDR2 SYDVKM. The V segment lost 5 bases and the J segment 5 bases; nucleotides outside the gene matches: 7. CDR3 DNA sequence: TGTGCCAGCAGTCTCGCGACAGGGGTGGAGACCCAGTACTTC. Its translation: CASSLATGVETQYF. Filled out from reference TRBV28 and TRBJ2-5, the complete variable domain reads DVKVTQSSRYLVKRTGEKVFLECVQDMDHENMFWYRQDPGLGLRLIYFSYDVKMKEKGDIPEGYSVSREKKERFSLILESASTNQTSMYLCASSLATGVETQYFGPGTRLLVL.

This clone was found a few times. The chain carries TRBV11-2 and TRBJ2-5, with 10 bases that match TRBD2. CDR3 length: 15 residues. CDR1 is SGHAT and CDR2 is FQNNGV in the germline V gene. J gave up 5 bases and V 6 bases, and 9 bases lay outside the gene matches. Written as DNA, the CDR3 is TGTGCCAGCAGAGGCCAGAGCGGGGGGGTGGAGACCCAGTACTTC. Protein product: CASRGQSGGVETQYF. Full variable domain (missing parts from reference TRBV11-2 and TRBJ2-5): EAGVAQSPRYKIIEKRQSVAFWCNPISGHATLYWYQQILGQGPKLLIQFQNNGVVDDSQLPKDRFSAERLKGVDSTLKIQPAKLEDSAVYLCASRGQSGGVETQYFGPGTRLLVL.

This rearrangement joins TRBV7-3 to TRBJ1-2; weak D call: TRBD1 (6 bases). Trimming removed 5 bases from V and 6 bases from J, with 13 bases in between. Per germline, CDR1 SGHTA and CDR2 FQGTGA. The CDR3 is made up of 13 amino acids. The CDR3 sequence is CASSREGVNGYTF. Written as DNA, the CDR3 is TGTGCCAGCAGCCGAGAGGGGGTTAATGGCTACACCTTC.

This clone was counted a few times. This same CDR3 is encoded by further DNA sequences in the sample. The chain couples TRBV20-1 to TRBJ1-2, with TRBD1 as a possible D gene (6 bases). CDR3 size: 11 residues. V was trimmed by 5 bases and J by 3 bases, leaving 7 bases between them. CDR1 and CDR2 (germline): DFQATT, SNEGSKA (reference sequence). Here the CDR3 DNA reads TGCAGTGCTCGGACAGACTATGGCTACACCTTC. This gives the protein CSARTDYGYTF.

The table lists this clone with a few counts. V and J are TRBV7-2 and TRBJ1-6; D is perhaps TRBD1 (6 bases). Germline assignment: CDR1 SGHTA and CDR2 FQGNSA. The CDR3 is 14 residues long. V lost 5 bases and J lost 7, with 12 bases in between. The CDR3 loop is CASSLQGVNSPLHF. In DNA form, the CDR3 reads TGTGCCAGCAGCCTACAGGGTGTCAATTCACCCCTCCACTTT.

Remarks on this clone: The same CDR3 can be traced to other DNA sequences in this sample. The V and J genes are TRBV28 and TRBJ1-5; TRBD1 might be the D (5 bases). This CDR3 spans 13 amino acids. Between the trimmed V and J ends, which lost 1 base and 7 bases, there was a span of 8 bases. Germline lookup yields CDR1 MDHEN and CDR2 SYDVKM. CDR3 residues: CASSLSQGQPQHF. CDR3 in DNA: TGTGCCAGCAGTTTATCGCAGGGACAGCCCCAGCATTTT.

In its sample, this clone was seen a few times. The V and J genes are TRBV18 and TRBJ1-2, with a weak D call TRBD1 (6 bases). Trimming pared 2 bases from V and 0 bases from J, leaving 13 bases between. This CDR3 contains 16 residues. CDR1 is KGHSH and CDR2 is LQKENI in the germline V gene. The chain's CDR3 is CASSPIEGGSNYGYTF. The CDR3 DNA is TGTGCCAGCTCACCAATCGAAGGGGGTTCTAACTATGGCTACACCTTC.

This clone came up a few times. This CDR3 reads CASSSFDRDGHGYTF. The CDR3 bases are TGTGCCAGCAGCTCCTTTGACAGGGATGGACATGGCTACACCTTC. The chain is built from TRBV7-9 and TRBJ1-2; 7 bases are shared with TRBD1. Germline V CDR1 and CDR2: SEHNR, FQNEAQ (reference sequence). The V segment lost 4 bases and the J segment 6 bases; nucleotides outside the gene matches: 11. The CDR3 spans 15 residues. The full variable domain, in which reference TRBV7-9 and TRBJ1-2 provide the parts outside the CDR3, is DTGVSQNPRHKITKRGQNVTFRCDPISEHNRLYWYRQTLGQGPEFLTYFQNEAQLEKSRLLSDRFSAERPKGSFSTLEIQRTEQGDSAMYLCASSSFDRDGHGYTFGSGTRLTVV.

This clone was seen more than once but under ten times. V and J are TRBV5-5 and TRBJ2-2; 7 bases fit TRBD2. Germline CDR1 SGHKS, CDR2 YYEKEE (reference sequence). The ends lost 3 bases at V and 1 base at J; junction bases unmatched: 3. The CDR3 runs 15 residues. CDR3 region: CASSSSGGNTGELFF. DNA for the CDR3: TGTGCCAGCAGCTCTTCGGGGGGGAACACCGGGGAGCTGTTTTTT.

This clone appeared a few times. The chain has TRBV6-6 and TRBJ2-4, with TRBD2 matching over 9 bases. CDR3 size: 14 residues. Losses at the gene ends were 10 bases for V and 3 bases for J; bases not matched to a gene: 7. The germline V gene has CDR1 MNHNY and CDR2 SVGAGI (reference sequence). The DNA of the CDR3 is TGTGCCACAGAGCTAGCGGGAAGCAAAAACATTCAGTACTTC. Translated: CATELAGSKNIQYF.

This chain joins TRBV4-1 and TRBJ1-2; tentatively, D is TRBD1 (6 bases). The CDR3 is made up of 15 amino acids. The germline V gene has CDR1 MGHRA and CDR2 YSYEKL. The V and J ends lost 0 bases and 2 bases respectively, with 10 bases between them. Here the CDR3 reads CASSQEGALNYGYTF. CDR3 nucleotide sequence: TGCGCCAGCAGCCAAGAGGGGGCCCTAAACTATGGCTACACCTTC.

This clone has ten or more counts. Other DNA sequences within the sample encode an identical CDR3. The chain combines TRBV4-3 with TRBJ2-6; D may be TRBD1 (6 bases). Germline V gives CDR1 LGHNA, CDR2 YSLEER. This CDR3 is 16 amino acids long. Between the trimmed V and J ends, which lost 0 bases and 4 bases, there was a span of 10 bases. CDR3 in DNA: TGCGCCAGCAGCCAAGAGGCCGGGACAGGGGCCAACGTCCTGACTTTC. Encoded protein: CASSQEAGTGANVLTF.

This sequence joins TRBV11-2 and TRBJ2-1; D is possibly TRBD1 (6 bases). Trimming stripped 6 bases from V and 0 bases from J, with 21 bases between. Germline loops: CDR1 SGHAT, CDR2 FQNNGV. This CDR3 is built from 18 residues. The CDR3 protein is CASRAGGGSFSSYNEQFF. The CDR3 region has the DNA TGTGCCAGCAGGGCTGGGGGCGGATCCTTCAGCTCCTACAATGAGCAGTTCTTC.

J is TRBJ2-3 and V is TRBV5-1; D gene uncertain. The CDR3 is 13 residues long. V was clipped by 6 bases and J by 3 bases, with 11 bases between them. The germline gives CDR1 SGHRS, CDR2 YFSETQ. For the CDR3, the DNA is TGCGCCAGCAACCTTGGGCAGACAGATACGCAGTATTTT. Protein: CASNLGQTDTQYF.

This chain links TRBV28 with TRBJ1-5, with D possibly matching TRBD1 (6 bases). Per the germline V gene, CDR1 is MDHEN and CDR2 is SYDVKM. Trimming took off 10 bases at V and 6 bases at J, with 19 bases between the two ends. The CDR3 has 14 amino acids. CDR3 nucleotide sequence: TGTGCCACACAGGGAATGCTGGAGTCTCAGCCCCAGCATTTT. It codes for CATQGMLESQPQHF.

This chain connects TRBV28 to TRBJ2-7; TRBD1 matches at 7 bases. This CDR3 is built from 16 residues. Germline V gene sequence: CDR1 MDHEN, CDR2 SYDVKM. V lost 2 bases, J lost 1 base, and 8 bases stayed unmatched. The CDR3 loop is CASSLDGTAASYEQYF. The CDR3 DNA follows: TGTGCCAGCAGTTTAGACGGGACAGCGGCTTCCTACGAGCAGTACTTC.

The chain has TRBV5-4 and TRBJ2-5; 9 nucleotides align to TRBD2. V gave up 2 bases and J gave up 4 bases; unmatched junction bases: 9. The CDR3 has 16 residues. CDR1 and CDR2 from the germline V gene are SGHNT and YYREEE (reference sequence). The CDR3 region has the DNA TGTGCCAGCAGCTTTGGTGGCGGGGGGGAAGGAGAGACCCAGTACTTC. It yields the protein CASSFGGGGEGETQYF.